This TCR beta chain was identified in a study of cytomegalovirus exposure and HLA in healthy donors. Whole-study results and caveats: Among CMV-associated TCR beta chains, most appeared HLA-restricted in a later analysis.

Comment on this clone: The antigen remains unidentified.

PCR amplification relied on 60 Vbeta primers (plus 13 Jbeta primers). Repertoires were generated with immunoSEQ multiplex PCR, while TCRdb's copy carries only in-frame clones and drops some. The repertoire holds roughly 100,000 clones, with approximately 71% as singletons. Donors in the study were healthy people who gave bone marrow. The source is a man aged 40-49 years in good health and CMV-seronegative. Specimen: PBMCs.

CDR3 nucleotides: TGTGCCAGCAGTCGAGAGACAGGGTACACTGAAGCTTTCTTT. Translated: CASSRETGYTEAFF. V and J are TRBV2 and TRBJ1-1; 7 bases agree with TRBD1. V lost 5 bases and J lost 3; bases outside the gene matches: 6. The CDR3 is 14 residues long. From germline, CDR1 is SNHLY and CDR2 FYNNEI. Looking up the rest from reference TRBV2 and TRBJ1-1 gives the full variable domain: EPEVTQTPSHQVTQMGQEVILRCVPISNHLYFYWYRQILGQKVEFLVSFYNNEISEKSEIFDDQFSVERPDGSNFTLKIRSTKLEDSAMYFCASSRETGYTEAFFGQGTRLTVV.